This T cell receptor (beta chain) is drawn from a study of blood T cell repertoires in COVID-19. Overall study: Italy, Spain and the United States were the sources of the convalescent and acute COVID-19 samples.

Participant-reported clinical history was the basis for cohort assignment. Among Cohort 3 donors, those recovered had two negative PCRs, clearance, or symptom resolution. Losses at the gene ends were 4 bases for V and 4 bases for J; bases not matched to a gene: 7. Germline CDR1 PRHDT, CDR2 FYEKMQ (reference sequence). This CDR3 is built from 16 residues. Per the original data handling: Cell counts per sample came from amplifying reference gene primers. Sequencing used immunoSEQ multiplex PCR; TCRdb keeps in-frame clones, though not all of them. The DNA gave D and trimming, while V, J and clone size come from that table. The sample has roughly 340,000 clones, around 91% seen once.

The sequence came from a young man who had recovered from COVID-19. Sequencing was carried out using PBMCs or T cells enriched from blood (not recorded which). The rearrangement links TRBV13 to TRBJ2-1; 10 bases agree with TRBD2. The CDR3 spells CASSSPGTSAYNEQFF. DNA for the CDR3: TGTGCCAGCAGCTCCCCCGGGACTAGCGCTTACAATGAGCAGTTCTTC.